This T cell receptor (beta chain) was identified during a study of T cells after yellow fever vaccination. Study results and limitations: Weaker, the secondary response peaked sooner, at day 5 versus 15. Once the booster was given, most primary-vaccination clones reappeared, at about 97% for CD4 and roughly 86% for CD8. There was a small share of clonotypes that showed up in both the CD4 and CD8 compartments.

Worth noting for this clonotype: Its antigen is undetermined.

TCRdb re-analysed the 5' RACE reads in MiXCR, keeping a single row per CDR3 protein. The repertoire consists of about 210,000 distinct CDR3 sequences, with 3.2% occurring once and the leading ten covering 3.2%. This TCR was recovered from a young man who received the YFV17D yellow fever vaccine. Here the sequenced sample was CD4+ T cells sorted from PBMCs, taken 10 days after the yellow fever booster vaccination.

The CDR3 reads CASSLANTGGNTGELFF. The CDR3 coding sequence is TGTGCCAGCAGCTTAGCTAATACAGGGGGCAACACCGGGGAGCTGTTTTTT. V usage is TRBV7-9 and J usage is TRBJ2-2, with 9 bases identical to TRBD1. CDR1 and CDR2 (germline): SEHNR, FQNEAQ (reference sequence). The trim removed 0 bases at V and 2 bases at J, leaving 4 bases unmatched. The CDR3 sequence is 17 residues long.